This section outlines one T cell receptor beta chain sequence together with its context. Germline CDR1 reads MGHRA; CDR2 reads YSYEKL. The CDR3 runs to 15 residues. Deletions cut 4 bases from V and 8 bases from J, with 20 bases between. This entry is derived from a study of blood T cell repertoires in COVID-19. Overall study: Samples representing acute and convalescent COVID-19 were sourced from the United States, Italy and Spain. The cDNA or gDNA used as material had been derived from T cells, B-cell-depleted T cells, or PBMCs.

Methods used by the authors: Reference gene primer amplification gave nucleated cell count estimates. Sequencing was performed with immunoSEQ multiplex PCR; in TCRdb, only in-frame clones are kept and a portion is missing. V and J calls plus clone size are reproduced from that table; the DNA served to infer D and trimming. The sample shows around 400,000 clones, over 75% of them seen only once. Patients at the Seattle site were enrolled during active infection and followed longitudinally. This receptor was identified in a woman between 55 and 75 years old with COVID-19, enrolled during active disease. Sequenced: peripheral blood. This sequence joins TRBV4-1 and TRBJ2-5; tentatively, D is TRBD2 (5 bases). This CDR3 is CASSLKEEPYDTQYF. The CDR3 coding sequence is TGCGCCAGCAGCCTCAAGGAGGAACCGTATGACACCCAGTACTTC.